Below, 4 T cell receptor beta chains from the same sample are listed, as sequenced in a study of regulatory T cells in long-lasting Graves disease. Time point noted: newly diagnosed GD, antithyroid drugs for less than 3 months. Preparation of the TCR library used RNA extracted from PBMCs. Building the TCR beta libraries relied on iRepertoire HTBI primers, and CDR3 regions underwent Arm-PCR. Via MiXCR, TCRdb re-called the multiplex PCR reads, giving one row per CDR3 protein. This table has 400,000 to 500,000 distinct CDR3 sequences, roughly 15% appearing once. These data were likewise used in another study, on T cells in Graves' hyperthyroidism and ophthalmopathy.

Sequences were derived from peripheral blood mononuclear cells (PBMCs), sampled at new diagnosis, from a patient treated with antithyroid drugs. These receptors were taken from a woman aged 50 to 60 with Graves disease.

This clonotype was detected ten times or more. This rearrangement joins TRBV3-1 to TRBJ1-1; no clear D. Deletions cut 5 bases from V and 11 bases from J, with 15 bases between. The germline V gene encodes CDR1 LGHDT and CDR2 YNNKEL (reference sequence). The CDR3 covers 12 residues. The CDR3 loop is CASSGPLRSAFF. The CDR3 DNA follows: TGTGCCAGCAGCGGGCCGCTTCGGAGTGCTTTCTTT.

This clonotype was picked up a small number of times. The chain links TRBV5-1 to TRBJ1-1, with TRBD1 identical over 9 bases. Trimming at V came to 9 bases and at J to 5 bases, leaving 8 bases not matched to a gene. Germline V gene lookup returns CDR1 SGHRS and CDR2 YFSETQ. The CDR3 loop spans 13 amino acids. CDR3 amino acids: CATKDRGQTEAFF. CDR3 sequence (DNA): TGCGCCACTAAGGACAGGGGCCAGACTGAAGCTTTCTTT.

This clonotype was seen ten or more times. The rearrangement joins TRBV6-1 to TRBJ2-3; maybe TRBD2 (6 bases). The CDR3 sequence is 16 residues long. Germline CDR1 reads MNHNS; CDR2 reads SASEGT. The germline V and J ends were trimmed by 4 bases and 0 bases, with 14 bases remaining between them. The CDR3 DNA is TGTGCCAGCAGTGTGACGACCGGGGGTAGCACAGATACGCAGTATTTT. Its protein is CASSVTTGGSTDTQYF.

The rearrangement joins TRBV13 to TRBJ2-1, with 7 bases aligning to TRBD2. V gave up 0 bases and J gave up 3 bases; unmatched junction bases: 2. Germline V gives CDR1 PRHDT, CDR2 FYEKMQ (reference sequence). This CDR3 spans 15 amino acids. The chain's CDR3 is CASSLGAGRYNEQFF. The DNA of the CDR3 is TGTGCCAGCAGCTTAGGAGCGGGACGCTACAATGAGCAGTTCTTC.